The clone carrying this T cell receptor (beta chain) was counted only a few times. Antigen unknown. Regions amplified from RNA transcripts were the TCR beta CDR3 regions. First-round RT-PCR of the TCR CDR3 relied on the HTBI primer set. TCRdb reanalysed the multiplex PCR reads using MiXCR and keeps one entry per CDR3 protein. Among 300,000 to 450,000 distinct CDR3 sequences listed, around 14% were seen once. These data originate in a study of T cells in Graves' hyperthyroidism and ophthalmopathy. Whole-study context: Peripheral blood collection took place at initial diagnosis, before any treatment.

In patients aged 18 to 65, hyperthyroidism was newly diagnosed, with duration under 2 months. The study's findings and limits: In blood, most of the thyroid clonotypes expanded above 0.001 were also present. A 13 V-J model separated ophthalmopathy from stable hyperthyroidism.

CDR1 is MGHRA and CDR2 is YSYEKL in the germline V gene. Trimming took 4 bases from V and 6 from J; bases not matched to a gene: 15. The length of the CDR3 is 17 residues. The material sequenced was blood. The chain couples TRBV4-1 to TRBJ1-2, with TRBD1 identical over 9 bases. The sequence derives from a young woman with Graves' hyperthyroidism. CDR3 region: CASSRGQGMLDRNGYTF. The DNA of the CDR3 is TGCGCCAGCAGCCGCGGACAGGGGATGCTGGATCGAAATGGCTACACCTTC.